Below are 27 T cell receptor beta chains sequenced from a single sample in a study of early stage breast cancer tumors. This table comes from immunoSEQ multiplex PCR, and its TCRdb copy is limited to in-frame clones, with some not included. The sample carries about 30,000 clones, more than 65% recorded once. Sequencing was performed on breast tumor tissue. The receptors come from a person aged 30 to 40 with breast cancer.

The V and J genes are TRBV5-8 and TRBJ2-5; no reliable D call. The CDR3 extends over 10 amino acids. Germline assignment: CDR1 SGHTS and CDR2 YDEGEE. V was cut by 0 bases and J by 9 bases, with 3 bases left in between. CDR3 nucleotide sequence: TGTGCCAGCAGCTTGGGGGCCCAGTACTTC. This sequence encodes CASSLGAQYF.

The rearrangement links TRBV28 to TRBJ1-1; D uncertain. Deletions cut 8 bases from V and 0 bases from J, with 4 bases between. The germline V gene encodes CDR1 MDHEN and CDR2 SYDVKM. The CDR3 is 11 residues long. The CDR3 spells CASELNTEAFF. The CDR3 DNA reads TGTGCCAGCGAGTTGAACACTGAAGCTTTCTTT.

The CDR3 region is CASSYPGQGHGELFF. CDR3 DNA sequence: TGTGCCAGCAGCTATCCGGGACAGGGTCACGGGGAGCTGTTTTTT. The V gene is TRBV7-9, the J gene TRBJ2-2; 9 positions match TRBD1. V was clipped by 4 bases and J by 7 bases; unmatched bases: 7. This CDR3 comprises 15 residues. The germline V gene has CDR1 SEHNR and CDR2 FQNEAQ (reference sequence).

V and J are TRBV27 and TRBJ1-5, with unresolved D. Germline-derived CDR1 and CDR2 are MNHEY and SMNVEV (reference sequence). V lost 6 bases and J lost 5, with 8 bases in between. CDR3 length equals 12 residues. DNA of the CDR3: TGTGCCAGCAGCACAACCCATCAGCCCCAGCATTTT. It encodes CASSTTHQPQHF.

The V call is TRBV6-5, the J call TRBJ2-7, with 10 bases lining up with TRBD1. This CDR3 region has 15 residues. CDR1 MNHEY and CDR2 SVGAGI come from the germline V gene. After removal of 6 bases from V and 7 bases from J, the junction contained 12 bases not matched to a gene. As DNA, the CDR3 is TGTGCCAGCAGGATAGCCGTGGGACAGGGGTATGAGCAGTACTTC. Protein: CASRIAVGQGYEQYF.

V gene TRBV16 combines with J gene TRBJ1-5; D gene ambiguous. CDR1 and CDR2 (germline): KGHSY, FQNENV. V lost 1 base and J lost 1, with 8 bases in between. The CDR3 extends over 15 amino acids. CDR3 bases: TGTGCCAGCAGCCAATTGCAATTAAGCAATCAGCCCCAGCATTTT. It codes for CASSQLQLSNQPQHF.

V is TRBV7-2 and J is TRBJ1-1; 7 bases are a match to TRBD1. CDR1 is SGHTA, CDR2 FQGNSA, per germline. V trimming: 3 bases; J trimming: 2 bases; junction bases outside the gene matches: 6. The CDR3 length is 15 residues. The CDR3, as DNA: TGTGCCAGCAGCTTCGGCGGGACAGTTAACACTGAAGCTTTCTTT. The encoded protein is CASSFGGTVNTEAFF.

V and J are TRBV6-1 and TRBJ2-1, with D unclear. Per the germline V gene, CDR1 is MNHNS and CDR2 is SASEGT. V lost 2 bases to trimming and J lost 6 bases, with 2 bases between them. This CDR3 has 11 residues. CDR3 sequence (DNA): TGTGCCAGCAGTGAACGCAATGAGCAGTTCTTC. It is translated as CASSERNEQFF.

J is TRBJ2-1 and V is TRBV30; 10 bases align to TRBD2. CDR1 is GTSNPN and CDR2 is SVGIG in the germline V gene (reference sequence). The CDR3 contains 21 residues. V gave up 1 base and J gave up 0 bases; unmatched junction bases: 18. CDR3 amino acids: CAWSAGLGRTSGTFSYNEQFF. The CDR3 nucleotides are TGTGCCTGGAGTGCAGGGTTGGGGCGAACTAGCGGGACTTTCTCCTACAATGAGCAGTTCTTC. Drawing the rest from reference TRBV30 and TRBJ2-1, the complete variable domain is SQTIHQWPATLVQPVGSPLSLECTVEGTSNPNLYWYRQAAGRGLQLLFYSVGIGQISSEVPQNLSASRPQDRQFILSSKKLLLSDSGFYLCAWSAGLGRTSGTFSYNEQFFGPGTRLTVL.

The V gene is TRBV7-9, the J gene TRBJ2-5; 11 positions agree with TRBD2. CDR1 and CDR2 (germline): SEHNR, FQNEAQ (reference sequence). This CDR3 spans 16 amino acids. V was pared by 4 bases and J by 10 bases, with 14 bases of the junction left unmatched. The DNA for the CDR3 is TGTGCCAGCAGCTCGGGACTAGCGGATCCCAAGAGAAACCAGTACTTC. Translating gives CASSSGLADPKRNQYF.

The chain has TRBV6-5 and TRBJ2-7; 7 bases are shared with TRBD1. Trimming took 4 bases from V and 4 from J; bases not matched to a gene: 7. From germline, CDR1 is MNHEY and CDR2 SVGAGI. This CDR3 region has 14 residues. CDR3 DNA sequence: TGTGCCAGCAGTTTATACAGGGGAGTTTACGAGCAGTACTTC. Translated: CASSLYRGVYEQYF.

The V call is TRBV19, the J call TRBJ2-1; D tentatively fits TRBD1 or TRBD2 (5 bases each). In germline, CDR1 is LNHDA, CDR2 SQIVND (reference sequence). With 1 base removed from V and 4 bases from J, the gap between germline ends came to 14 bases. The CDR3 is made up of 16 amino acids. This CDR3 reads CASSIGGRAFYNEQFF. CDR3 nucleotide sequence: TGTGCCAGTAGTATAGGGGGGAGAGCCTTTTACAATGAGCAGTTCTTC.

The chain combines TRBV15 with TRBJ2-1, with D unclear. The CDR3 has 15 amino acids. Trimming removed 0 bases at V and 7 bases at J, with 13 bases between. Germline V CDR1 and CDR2: LNHNV, YYDKDF (reference sequence). As DNA, the CDR3 is TGTGCCACCAGCAGAGATGATTCAAGGGATAATGAGCAGTTCTTC. Translated, it gives CATSRDDSRDNEQFF.

This clone was observed a few times. This sequence joins TRBV5-1 and TRBJ1-4, with D perhaps TRBD1 (6 bases). Trimming pared 4 bases from V and 5 bases from J, leaving 12 bases between. This CDR3 contains 14 residues. Germline lookup yields CDR1 SGHRS and CDR2 YFSETQ. CDR3 amino acids: CASSGGQSNEKLFF. As DNA, the CDR3 is TGCGCCAGCAGCGGCGGACAGTCCAATGAAAAACTGTTTTTT. The full variable domain, completed using reference TRBV5-1 and TRBJ1-4, is KAGVTQTPRYLIKTRGQQVTLSCSPISGHRSVSWYQQTPGQGLQFLFEYFSETQRNKGNFPGRFSGRQFSNSRSEMNVSTLELGDSALYLCASSGGQSNEKLFFGSGTQLSVL.

The chain's CDR3 is CASSSPTSGKDTQYF. Here the CDR3 DNA reads TGTGCCAGCAGCTCGCCGACTAGCGGCAAAGATACGCAGTATTTT. The chain recombines TRBV7-2 with TRBJ2-3, with 9 nucleotides matching TRBD2. J gave up 5 bases and V 4 bases, and 7 bases lay outside the gene matches. Germline V lookup: CDR1 SGHTA, CDR2 FQGNSA. This CDR3 is 15 amino acids long.

The chain recombines TRBV7-8 with TRBJ2-7; D gene uncertain. The CDR3 length is 10 residues. Per the germline V gene, CDR1 is SGHVS and CDR2 is FQNEAQ. The V and J ends lost 8 bases and 6 bases respectively, with 8 bases between them. CDR3 DNA: TGTGCCAGCGCTGGTCGCGAGCAGTACTTC. The encoded protein is CASAGREQYF.

This CDR3 reads CASSPGRTNNEQFF. CDR3 bases: TGTGCCAGCAGCCCAGGCCGAACAAACAATGAGCAGTTCTTC. The chain uses TRBV4-2 and TRBJ2-1, with unresolved D. Trimming removed 4 bases at V and 5 bases at J, with 12 bases between. The length of the CDR3 is 14 residues. Per the germline V gene, CDR1 is LGHNA and CDR2 is YNFKEQ.

The V and J genes are TRBV6-6 and TRBJ1-1; perhaps TRBD1 as D (6 bases). CDR1 MNHNY and CDR2 SVGAGI come from the germline V gene (reference sequence). Trimming removed 1 base at V and 10 bases at J, with 22 bases between. This CDR3 spans 16 amino acids. In nucleotides, the CDR3 is TGTGCCAGCAGTTACTTCCCCCCACAGGGTCAATTCCCAGCTTTCTTT. Translation gives CASSYFPPQGQFPAFF.

Remarks on this clone: The junction differs from germline at one of its ends, possibly a read error. The rearrangement joins TRBV7-7 to TRBJ2-1; no clear D. Germline V gives CDR1 SSHAT, CDR2 FNYEAQ (reference sequence). This CDR3 comprises 13 residues. The CDR3 spells CASSITIYNEQFF. The CDR3 nucleotides are TGTGCTAGCAGCATAACAATTTACAATGAGCAGTTCTTC.

The rearrangement joins TRBV13 to TRBJ1-2; no clear D gene. Germline values: CDR1 PRHDT, CDR2 FYEKMQ (reference sequence). The length of the CDR3 is 12 residues. The germline V and J ends were trimmed by 5 bases and 8 bases, with 12 bases remaining between them. This CDR3 is CASSPPAGGYTF. In nucleotides, the CDR3 is TGTGCCAGCAGCCCCCCCGCGGGGGGCTACACCTTC.

This chain links TRBV10-3 with TRBJ1-1; no reliable D call. This CDR3 is built from 13 residues. Germline-derived CDR1 and CDR2 are ENHRY and SYGVKD. Trimming pared 3 bases from V and 5 bases from J, leaving 10 bases between. CDR3 nucleotide sequence: TGTGCCATCAGTGATCCCATGGGGACTGAAGCTTTCTTT. Protein sequence: CAISDPMGTEAFF.

J is TRBJ2-7 and V is TRBV7-2; D is unresolved. V lost 5 bases and J 0 bases, leaving 11 bases between the germline ends. The germline V gene encodes CDR1 SGHTA and CDR2 FQGNSA. The CDR3 length is 14 residues. CDR3 loop: CASSPLRVSYEQYF. The CDR3 region has the DNA TGTGCCAGCAGCCCACTCCGGGTCTCCTACGAGCAGTACTTC.

The chain carries TRBV19 and TRBJ2-7; D might be TRBD1 (5 bases). CDR1 and CDR2 from the germline V gene are LNHDA and SQIVND (reference sequence). V was trimmed by 2 bases and J by 0 bases, leaving 8 bases between them. CDR3 length: 14 amino acids. This CDR3 is CASSIRGDSYEQYF. The CDR3 DNA reads TGTGCCAGTAGTATAAGGGGCGACTCCTACGAGCAGTACTTC. Variable domain in full (rest from reference TRBV19 and TRBJ2-7): DGGITQSPKYLFRKEGQNVTLSCEQNLNHDAMYWYRQDPGQGLRLIYYSQIVNDFQKGDIAEGYSVSREKKESFPLTVTSAQKNPTAFYLCASSIRGDSYEQYFGPGTRLTVT.

This clone was counted only a few times. The J gene is TRBJ2-1, the V gene TRBV27; D may be TRBD1 or TRBD2 (6 bases each). Per the germline V gene, CDR1 is MNHEY and CDR2 is SMNVEV (reference sequence). The CDR3 runs 14 residues. V was cut by 4 bases and J by 2 bases, with 9 bases left in between. The DNA for the CDR3 is TGTGCCAGCAGTTATCGGGGGCCCTACAATGAGCAGTTCTTC. Translating gives CASSYRGPYNEQFF.

V gene TRBV29-1 combines with J gene TRBJ1-1; D is undetermined. V was shortened by 4 bases and J by 0 bases, with 9 bases between the two germline ends. Germline V gives CDR1 SQVTM, CDR2 ANQGSEA. The CDR3 sequence is 13 residues long. CDR3 nucleotide sequence: TGCAGCGTTGGGTCAGGCCTGAACACTGAAGCTTTCTTT. Amino acids: CSVGSGLNTEAFF.

V is TRBV7-2 and J is TRBJ1-5; unclear D gene. Germline V lookup: CDR1 SGHTA, CDR2 FQGNSA. This CDR3 has 13 residues. Trimming shortened V by 3 bases and J by 4 bases, and 7 bases separated the two germline ends. Here the CDR3 DNA reads TGTGCCAGCAGCTTGCAAGGGAATCAGCCCCAGCATTTT. This sequence encodes CASSLQGNQPQHF.

This chain links TRBV14 with TRBJ1-3, with D unresolved. CDR3 size: 12 residues. Germline CDR1 is SGHDN and CDR2 is FVKESK. V was clipped by 1 base and J by 7 bases, with 5 bases between them. The CDR3 loop reads CASSQVRNTIYF. CDR3 in DNA: TGTGCCAGCAGCCAAGTTAGGAACACCATATATTTT.